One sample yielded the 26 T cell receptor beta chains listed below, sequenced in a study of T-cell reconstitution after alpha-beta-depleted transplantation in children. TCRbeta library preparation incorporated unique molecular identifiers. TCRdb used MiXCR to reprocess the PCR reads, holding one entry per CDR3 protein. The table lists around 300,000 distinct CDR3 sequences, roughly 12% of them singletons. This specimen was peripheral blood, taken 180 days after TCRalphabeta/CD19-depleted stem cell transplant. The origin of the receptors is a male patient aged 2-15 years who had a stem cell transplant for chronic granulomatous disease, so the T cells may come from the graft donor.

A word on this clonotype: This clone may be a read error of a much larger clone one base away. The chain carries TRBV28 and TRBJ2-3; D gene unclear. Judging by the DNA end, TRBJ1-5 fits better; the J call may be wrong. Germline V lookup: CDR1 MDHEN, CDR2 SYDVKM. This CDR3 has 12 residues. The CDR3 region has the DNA TGTGCCAGCAGTTTATTTGCGGGTACGCAGCATTTT. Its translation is CASSLFAGTQHF.

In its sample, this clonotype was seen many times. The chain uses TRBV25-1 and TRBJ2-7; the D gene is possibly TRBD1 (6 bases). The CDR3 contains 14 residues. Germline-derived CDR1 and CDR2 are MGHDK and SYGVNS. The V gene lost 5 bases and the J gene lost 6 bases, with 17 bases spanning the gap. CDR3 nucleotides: TGTGCCAGCAGTTTATCAGGGGATCCTGGCGAGCAGTACTTC. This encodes CASSLSGDPGEQYF.

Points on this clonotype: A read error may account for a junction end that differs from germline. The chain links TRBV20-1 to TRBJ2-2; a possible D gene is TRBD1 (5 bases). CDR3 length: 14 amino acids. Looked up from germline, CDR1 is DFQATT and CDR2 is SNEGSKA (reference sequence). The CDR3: CSARARVVGGELIF. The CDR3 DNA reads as TGCAGTGCTAGGGCCAGGGTCGTCGGCGGAGAGCTGATTTTT.

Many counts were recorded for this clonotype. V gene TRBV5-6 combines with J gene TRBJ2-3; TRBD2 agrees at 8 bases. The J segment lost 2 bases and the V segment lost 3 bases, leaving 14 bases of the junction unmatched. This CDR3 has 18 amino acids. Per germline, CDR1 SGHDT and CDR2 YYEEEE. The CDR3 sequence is CASSSPYLREALTDTQYF. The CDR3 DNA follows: TGTGCCAGCAGCTCCCCCTATTTGCGGGAGGCCCTCACAGATACGCAGTATTTT.

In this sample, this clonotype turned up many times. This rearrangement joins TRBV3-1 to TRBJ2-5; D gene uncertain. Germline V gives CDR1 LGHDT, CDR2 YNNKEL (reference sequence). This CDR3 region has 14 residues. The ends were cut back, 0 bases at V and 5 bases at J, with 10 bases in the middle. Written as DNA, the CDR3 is TGTGCCAGCAGCCAAGATCGTATGGACGAGACCCAGTACTTC. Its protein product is CASSQDRMDETQYF.

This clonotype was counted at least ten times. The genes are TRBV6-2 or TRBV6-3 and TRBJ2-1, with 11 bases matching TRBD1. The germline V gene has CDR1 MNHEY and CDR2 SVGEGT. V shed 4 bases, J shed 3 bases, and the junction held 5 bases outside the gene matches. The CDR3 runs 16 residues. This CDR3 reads CASSLTGTGGYNEQFF. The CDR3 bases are TGTGCCAGCAGTTTAACCGGGACAGGGGGCTACAATGAGCAGTTCTTC.

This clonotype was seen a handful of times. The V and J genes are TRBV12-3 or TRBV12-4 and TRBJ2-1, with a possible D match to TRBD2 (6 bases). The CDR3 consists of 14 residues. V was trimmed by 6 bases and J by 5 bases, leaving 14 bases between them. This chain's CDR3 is CASSLAGPDNEQFF. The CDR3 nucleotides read TGTGCCAGCAGCCTGGCGGGGCCTGACAATGAGCAGTTCTTC.

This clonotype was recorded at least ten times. Here the CDR3 reads CSVVRQSSYNEQFF. The CDR3 region has the DNA TGCAGCGTTGTGCGCCAGAGCTCCTACAATGAGCAGTTCTTC. The chain recombines TRBV29-1 with TRBJ2-1; D is unresolved. Germline V gene sequence: CDR1 SQVTM, CDR2 ANQGSEA. V was trimmed by 4 bases and J by 0 bases, leaving 10 bases between them. The CDR3 covers 14 residues.

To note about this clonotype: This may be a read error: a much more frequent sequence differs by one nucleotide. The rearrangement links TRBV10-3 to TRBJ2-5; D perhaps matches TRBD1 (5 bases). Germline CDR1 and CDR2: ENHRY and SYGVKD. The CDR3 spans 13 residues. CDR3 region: CALRAFPQETQYF. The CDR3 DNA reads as TGTGCCCTCAGGGCCTTTCCCCAAGAGACCCAGTACTTC.

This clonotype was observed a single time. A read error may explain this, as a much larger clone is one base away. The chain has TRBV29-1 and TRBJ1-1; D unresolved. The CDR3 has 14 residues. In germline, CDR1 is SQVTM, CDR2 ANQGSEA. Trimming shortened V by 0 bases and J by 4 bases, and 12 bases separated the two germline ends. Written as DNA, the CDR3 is TGCAGCGTTGAAGAAAAGGGTACGACCACTGAAGCTTTCTTT. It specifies CSVEEKGTTTEAFF.

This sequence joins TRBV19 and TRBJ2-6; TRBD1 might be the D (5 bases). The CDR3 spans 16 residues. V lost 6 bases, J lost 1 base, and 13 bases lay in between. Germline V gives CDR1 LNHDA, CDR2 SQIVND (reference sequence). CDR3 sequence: CASSHGRTSGANVLTF. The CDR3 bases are TGTGCCAGTAGCCATGGACGGACATCTGGGGCCAACGTCCTGACTTTC.

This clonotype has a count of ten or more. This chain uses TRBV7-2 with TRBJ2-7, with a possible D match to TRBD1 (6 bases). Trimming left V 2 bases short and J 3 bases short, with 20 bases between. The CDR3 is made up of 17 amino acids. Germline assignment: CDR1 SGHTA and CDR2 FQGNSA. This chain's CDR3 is CASSLIGTKSIFYEQYF. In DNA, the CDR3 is TGTGCCAGCAGCTTAATCGGGACAAAGAGTATTTTCTACGAGCAGTACTTC.

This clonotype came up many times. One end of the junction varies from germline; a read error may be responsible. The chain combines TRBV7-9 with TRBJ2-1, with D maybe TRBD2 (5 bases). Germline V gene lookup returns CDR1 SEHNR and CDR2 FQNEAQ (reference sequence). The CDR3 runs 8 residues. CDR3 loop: CASSPGIF. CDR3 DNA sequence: TGTGCCAGCAGCCCCGGGATTTTC.

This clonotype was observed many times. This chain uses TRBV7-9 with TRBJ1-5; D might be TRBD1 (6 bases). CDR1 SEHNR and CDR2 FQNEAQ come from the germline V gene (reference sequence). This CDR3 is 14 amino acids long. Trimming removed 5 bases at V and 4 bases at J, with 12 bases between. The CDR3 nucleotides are TGTGCCAGCAGCCCCCCAGGGGCGAATCAGCCCCAGCATTTT. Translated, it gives CASSPPGANQPQHF.

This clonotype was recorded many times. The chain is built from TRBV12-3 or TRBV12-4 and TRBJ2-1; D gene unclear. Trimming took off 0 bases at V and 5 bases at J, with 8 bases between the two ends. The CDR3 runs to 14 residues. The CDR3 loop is CASSLARTDNEQFF. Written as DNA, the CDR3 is TGTGCCAGCAGTTTAGCGCGAACCGACAATGAGCAGTTCTTC.

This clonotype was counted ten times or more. The CDR3 sequence is CASSLRGRGNSPLHF. In DNA, the CDR3 is TGCGCCAGCAGCTTGCGGGGGAGGGGTAATTCACCCCTCCACTTT. The chain recombines TRBV5-1 with TRBJ1-6, with a weak D call TRBD1 (5 bases). V shed 1 base and J shed 6 bases, with 11 bases lying between them. This CDR3 is built from 15 residues. CDR1 is SGHRS, CDR2 YFSETQ, per germline.

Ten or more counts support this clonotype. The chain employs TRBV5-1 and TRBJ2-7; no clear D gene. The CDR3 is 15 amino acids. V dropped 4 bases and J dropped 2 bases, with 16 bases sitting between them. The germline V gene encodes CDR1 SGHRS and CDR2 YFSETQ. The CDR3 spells CASSINPTSTYEQYF. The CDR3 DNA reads TGCGCCAGCAGCATAAATCCGACATCCACCTACGAGCAGTACTTC.

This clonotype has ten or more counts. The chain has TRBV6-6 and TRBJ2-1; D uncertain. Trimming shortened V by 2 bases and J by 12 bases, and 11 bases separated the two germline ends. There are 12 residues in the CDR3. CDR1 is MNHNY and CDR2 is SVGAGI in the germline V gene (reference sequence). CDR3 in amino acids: CASSYARLMQFF. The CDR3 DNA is TGTGCCAGCAGTTACGCGAGGTTGATGCAGTTCTTC.

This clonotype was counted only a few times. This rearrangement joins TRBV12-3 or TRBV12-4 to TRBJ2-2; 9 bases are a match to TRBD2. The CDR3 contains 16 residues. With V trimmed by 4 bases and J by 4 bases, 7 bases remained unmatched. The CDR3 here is CASSSLAGGVTGELFF. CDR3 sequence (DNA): TGTGCCAGCAGTTCCCTCGCGGGAGGGGTCACCGGGGAGCTGTTTTTT.

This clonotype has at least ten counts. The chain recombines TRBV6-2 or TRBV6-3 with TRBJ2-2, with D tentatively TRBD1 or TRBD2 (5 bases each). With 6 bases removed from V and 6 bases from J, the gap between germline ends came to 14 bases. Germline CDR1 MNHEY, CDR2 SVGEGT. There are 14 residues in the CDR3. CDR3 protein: CASRPPGRPGELFF. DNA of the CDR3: TGTGCCAGCAGACCCCCGGGGCGCCCCGGGGAGCTGTTTTTT.

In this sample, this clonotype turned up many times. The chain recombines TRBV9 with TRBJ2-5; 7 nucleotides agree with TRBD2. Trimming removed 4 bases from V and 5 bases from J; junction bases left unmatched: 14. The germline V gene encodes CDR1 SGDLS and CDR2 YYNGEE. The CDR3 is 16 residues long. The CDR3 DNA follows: TGTGCCAGCAGCCTTCCGGGGGGTGCTGGGGAGGAGACCCAGTACTTC. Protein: CASSLPGGAGEETQYF.

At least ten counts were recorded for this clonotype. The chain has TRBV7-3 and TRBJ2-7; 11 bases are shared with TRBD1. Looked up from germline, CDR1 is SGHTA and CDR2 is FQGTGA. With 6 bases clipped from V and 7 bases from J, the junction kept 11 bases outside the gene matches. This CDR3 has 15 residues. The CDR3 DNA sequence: TGTGCCAGCAGTCCCGGGACAGGGGGTCGGAGAGAGCAGTACTTC. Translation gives CASSPGTGGRREQYF. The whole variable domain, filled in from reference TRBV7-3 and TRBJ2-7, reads GAGVSQTPSNKVTEKGKYVELRCDPISGHTALYWYRQSLGQGPEFLIYFQGTGAADDSGLPNDRFFAVRPEGSVSTLKIQRTERGDSAVYLCASSPGTGGRREQYFGPGTRLTVT.

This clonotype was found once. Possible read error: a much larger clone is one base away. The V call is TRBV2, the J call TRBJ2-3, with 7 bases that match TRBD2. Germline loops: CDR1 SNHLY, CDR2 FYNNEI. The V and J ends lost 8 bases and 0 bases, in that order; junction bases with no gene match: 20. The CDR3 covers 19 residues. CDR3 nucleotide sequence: TGTGCCAGCTGTCCCCACGTCTGCAGCGGCGGGAGAAGCACAGATACGCAGTATTTT. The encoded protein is CASCPHVCSGGRSTDTQYF.

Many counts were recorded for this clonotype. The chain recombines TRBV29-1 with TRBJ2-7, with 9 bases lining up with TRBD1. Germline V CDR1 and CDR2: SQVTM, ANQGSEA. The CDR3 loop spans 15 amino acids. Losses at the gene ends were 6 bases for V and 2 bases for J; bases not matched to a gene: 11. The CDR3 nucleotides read TGCAGCGTCATGGACAGGGGAACCTCCCCCTACGAGCAGTACTTC. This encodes CSVMDRGTSPYEQYF.

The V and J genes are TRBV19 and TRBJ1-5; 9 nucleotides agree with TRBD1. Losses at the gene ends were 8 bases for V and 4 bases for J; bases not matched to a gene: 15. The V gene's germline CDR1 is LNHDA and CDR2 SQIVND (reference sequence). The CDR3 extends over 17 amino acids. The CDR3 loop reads CASHPGQGRMLNQPQHF. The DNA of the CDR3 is TGTGCCAGTCATCCGGGACAGGGAAGGATGTTAAATCAGCCCCAGCATTTT.

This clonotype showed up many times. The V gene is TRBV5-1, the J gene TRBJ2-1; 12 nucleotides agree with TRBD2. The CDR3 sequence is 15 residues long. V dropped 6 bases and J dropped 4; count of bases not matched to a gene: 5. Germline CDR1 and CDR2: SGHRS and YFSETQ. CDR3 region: CASISTSGGYNEQFF. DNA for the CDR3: TGCGCCAGCATATCGACTAGCGGGGGATACAATGAGCAGTTCTTC.